This T cell receptor (beta chain) was observed in a study of control samples from healthy donors and cancer patients. Sequenced by immunoSEQ multiplex PCR; TCRdb stores in-frame clones only, minus some. The sample has 100,000 to 150,000 clones; approximately 92% are singletons. The V gene's germline CDR1 is KGHSH and CDR2 LQKENI. V was trimmed by 3 bases and J by 0 bases, leaving 11 bases between them. The CDR3 length is 15 residues. The sequence was obtained from a man between 18 and 35 years old in good health. The sequencing input was blood. The chain carries TRBV18 and TRBJ1-1; D not certain. CDR3 amino acids: CASSPVNLMNTEAFF. DNA for the CDR3: TGTGCCAGCTCACCCGTAAATTTAATGAACACTGAAGCTTTCTTT.